These T cell receptor beta chains were read from a single sample in a study of radiation and T cells in renal cell carcinoma. Clones were read by immunoSEQ multiplex PCR, and TCRdb kept only the in-frame ones, dropping some. This sample has roughly 150,000 clones, with over 80% found just once. The sequencing used blood, collected from a patient whose treatment included radiotherapy and nephrectomy. The source of these receptors is a woman aged 45 to 65 with renal cell carcinoma. Each CDR3 is given with its conserved first and last residue. The D gene is left open where the match is weak. Expanded clones are given a class, and other clones once, few, many or no size at all.

TRBD2,TRBV5-5,TRBJ2-3,-,TGTGCCAGCAGCCTAGGACTAGCGGGGAGGGGGACAGATACGCAGTATTTT,CASSLGLAGRGTDTQYF
-,TRBV23-1,TRBJ2-7,-,TGCGCCAGCAGTCACCTAGGGCAATCGGGGGAGCAGTACTTC,CASSHLGQSGEQYF
-,TRBV19,TRBJ1-1,once,TGTGCCAGTAGTATTCCCTTAGGCGGGATGAACACTGAAGCTTTCTTT,CASSIPLGGMNTEAFF
-,TRBV12-5,TRBJ1-1,few,TGTGCTAGTGCTGGGGGAACTGAAGCTTTCTTT,CASAGGTEAFF
-,TRBV29-1,TRBJ2-7,-,TGCAGCGTTGAAGTGGGAAACGAGCAGTACTTC,CSVEVGNEQYF
-,TRBV9,TRBJ2-5,-,TGTGCCAGCAGCGTAGGGGGGGAGACCCAGTACTTC,CASSVGGETQYF
-,TRBV10-3,TRBJ2-5,-,TGTGCCACTTCGGCCCTAGATCGACAAGAGACCCAGTACTTC,CATSALDRQETQYF
TRBD1,TRBV7-9,TRBJ1-2,-,TGTGCCAGCAGCCCAGACAGGGGCCGCGGCTATGGCTACACCTTC,CASSPDRGRGYGYTF
TRBD2,TRBV19,TRBJ2-5,-,TGTGCCAGTAGTACCTATAGCGGGGGAGGAGAGACCCAGTACTTC,CASSTYSGGGETQYF
TRBD1,TRBV9,TRBJ2-3,-,TGTGCCAGCAGCGCAACAGGGGACCCCACAGATACGCAGTATTTT,CASSATGDPTDTQYF
-,TRBV30,TRBJ1-6,-,TGTGCCTGGAGTGGGAGAATGACAGGCGTAAGCTCCTATAATTCACCCCTCCACTTT,CAWSGRMTGVSSYNSPLHF
TRBD1,TRBV7-9,TRBJ2-1,-,TGTGCCAGCAGCTTATTTACGTATGGGACAGGGGGCTCCAATGAGCAGTTCTTC,CASSLFTYGTGGSNEQFF
-,TRBV18,TRBJ2-1,-,TGTGCCAGCTCACGGTCAGGGGGGTACAATGAGCAGTTCTTC,CASSRSGGYNEQFF
-,TRBV19,TRBJ2-1,-,TGTGCCAGTAGTGTACTAGCTTACAATGAGCAGTTCTTC,CASSVLAYNEQFF
TRBD2,TRBV12-5,TRBJ2-1,-,TGTGCTAGTGGTTTCGGGGGGGCCAACTACAATGAGCAGTTCTTC,CASGFGGANYNEQFF
TRBD2,TRBV6-6,TRBJ2-3,-,TGTGCCAGCAGTTCACGTAGCGGGGGGGCAGGAGATACGCAGTATTTT,CASSSRSGGAGDTQYF
-,TRBV7-9,TRBJ1-3,-,TGTGCCAGCAGCTTATTGTACGGCGAGAGCTCTGGAAACACCATATATTTT,CASSLLYGESSGNTIYF
-,TRBV7-8,TRBJ1-5,few,TGTGCCAGCAACAACAGGGATAATCAGCCCCAGCATTTT,CASNNRDNQPQHF
TRBD1,TRBV7-9,TRBJ2-7,-,TGTGCCAGCAGCCCAGACAGGGGGTCCTACGAGCAGTACTTC,CASSPDRGSYEQYF
TRBD2,TRBV7-8,TRBJ2-7,-,TGTGCCAGCAGCACAACTAGCGGGGGGGCTTCGTACGAGCAGTACTTC,CASSTTSGGASYEQYF
TRBD1,TRBV7-9,TRBJ1-2,-,TGTGCCAGCAGCCCTACCGGGACAGCTAACTATGGCTACACCTTC,CASSPTGTANYGYTF
-,TRBV6-1,TRBJ1-5,-,TGTGCCAGCAGTAACAGGGGCAATCAGCCCCAGCATTTT,CASSNRGNQPQHF
TRBD1,TRBV5-4,TRBJ2-2,-,TGTGCCAGCAGCTGGGGGCTGCAGGGGGCCCCCGGGGAGCTGTTTTTT,CASSWGLQGAPGELFF
-,TRBV7-2,TRBJ1-4,-,TGTGCCAGCAGCCCGTTGGGGACGAGGTCTAATGAAAAACTGTTTTTT,CASSPLGTRSNEKLFF
-,TRBV4-3,TRBJ1-6,few,TGCGCCAGCAGCCCAACCGGGACAACTTATAATTCACCCCTCCACTTT,CASSPTGTTYNSPLHF
-,TRBV7-9,TRBJ2-2,-,TGTGCCAGCAGCTCCCAAGGGGGCACCGGGGAGCTGTTTTTT,CASSSQGGTGELFF
-,TRBV9,TRBJ2-5,-,TGTGCCAGCAGCGTAGAAGGCAAAGAGACCCAGTACTTC,CASSVEGKETQYF
-,TRBV20-1,TRBJ2-5,-,TGCAGTGCTAGTCCTCGAGAGACCCAGTACTTC,CSASPRETQYF
TRBD1,TRBV7-2,TRBJ1-2,-,TGTGCCAGCAGCTTAGAGGGTTCCAGGGGGCGTGGCTACACCTTC,CASSLEGSRGRGYTF
-,TRBV7-2,TRBJ1-1,few,TGTGCCACCAGGGACGGATTTAACACTGAAGCTTTCTTT,CATRDGFNTEAFF
TRBD2,TRBV11-2,TRBJ2-5,-,TGTGCCAGCAGGGGACTCGGAGCGGGGGTTCAAGAGACCCAGTACTTC,CASRGLGAGVQETQYF
-,TRBV9,TRBJ2-3,once,TGTGCCAGCAGCCCAGATTTCCTTAGGTCCACAGATACGCAGTATTTT,CASSPDFLRSTDTQYF
-,TRBV7-6,TRBJ2-1,-,TGTGCCAGCAGCTTAGTTAGGGGGGCCTCCTACAATGAGCAGTTCTTC,CASSLVRGASYNEQFF
TRBD2,TRBV7-8,TRBJ2-7,-,TGTGCCAGCAGCTCACTCCTCCTGGGAGGGGCCTACGAGCAGTACTTC,CASSSLLLGGAYEQYF
-,TRBV30,TRBJ1-1,few,TGTGCCTGGACCAGGGACACGATGAACACTGAAGCTTTCTTT,CAWTRDTMNTEAFF
TRBD2,TRBV5-4,TRBJ2-7,-,TGTGCCAGCAGCGTTACTAGCGGGTCCTTCGAGCAGTACTTC,CASSVTSGSFEQYF
-,TRBV7-2,TRBJ1-2,-,TGTGCCAGCAGCTTAGTCTTCGGCGGACGAGGCTATGGCTACACCTTC,CASSLVFGGRGYGYTF
-,TRBV5-1,TRBJ2-5,-,TGCGCCAGCAGCGTAAGGACAAGCGAGACCCAGTACTTC,CASSVRTSETQYF
TRBD1,TRBV11-3,TRBJ2-4,-,TGTGCCAGCAGCCTGACAGGGCAAGAAAACATTCAGTACTTC,CASSLTGQENIQYF
-,TRBV7-2,TRBJ2-6,-,TGTGCCAGCAGCCTCCAAGGGGCCAACGTCCTGACTTTC,CASSLQGANVLTF
-,TRBV6-6,TRBJ2-7,once,TGTGCCAGCAGCCTCCCGCTTGGAGGGACCACCTACGAGCAGTACTTC,CASSLPLGGTTYEQYF
-,TRBV7-8,TRBJ2-7,-,TGTGCCAGCAGCTTACGACAGAGTCCCTACGAGCAGTACTTC,CASSLRQSPYEQYF
TRBD1,TRBV30,TRBJ2-5,-,TGTGCCTGGATCGGGCCACAGGGGGCTAGGGAGACCCAGTACTTC,CAWIGPQGARETQYF
TRBD1,TRBV19,TRBJ2-5,-,TGTGCCAGTAGTAGGAGACAGGGAGTAGAGACCCAGTACTTC,CASSRRQGVETQYF
-,TRBV4-2,TRBJ1-1,-,TGTGCCAGCAGCCAATCGGGGGCAGGGAACACTGAAGCTTTCTTT,CASSQSGAGNTEAFF
-,TRBV19,TRBJ1-2,-,TGTGCCAGTAGCTTGGACGACTATGGCTACACCTTC,CASSLDDYGYTF
-,TRBV4-2,TRBJ1-2,-,TGTGCCAGCAGCACCCGGGACGGGAGTCACTATGGCTACACCTTC,CASSTRDGSHYGYTF
TRBD1,TRBV7-3,TRBJ2-6,-,TGTGCCAGCAGCTTAACACAGGGGACTGGGGCCAACGTCCTGACTTTC,CASSLTQGTGANVLTF
-,TRBV15,TRBJ1-6,few,TGTGCCGCTCCAATGGGATCACCCCTCCACTTT,CAAPMGSPLHF
-,TRBV5-5,TRBJ1-3,-,TGTGCCAGCAGCTTGAATTTTGACTCCTCTGGAAGCACCATATATTTT,CASSLNFDSSGSTIYF